Reported below is one T cell receptor beta chain. Its antigen is as yet unknown. Sequencing used immunoSEQ multiplex PCR; TCRdb keeps in-frame clones, though not all of them. Of 20,000 to 25,000 clones in the sample, approximately 80% are singletons; the top ten hold about 7.2%. The data were taken from a study of PD-1 blockade in classical Hodgkin lymphoma. The study, taken as a whole, reports: CD4+ TCR diversity, unlike CD8+, rose significantly by C4D1. Complete responders showed a baseline diversity that resembled the diversity of newly diagnosed patients. Patients excluded were those beginning nivolumab under 1 year after ASCT.

The time point was: cycle 4 day 1 (C4D1), after more than 5 weeks of nivolumab. Autologous stem cell transplantation was followed by relapse in every patient, and brentuximab vedotin exposure varied. This CDR3 is built from 12 residues. The germline gives CDR1 SNHLY, CDR2 FYNNEI. V lost 4 bases and J lost 3, with 5 bases in between. The chain couples TRBV2 to TRBJ2-3; D is undetermined. Here the sequenced sample was peripheral blood mononuclear cells (PBMCs), taken before the fourth cycle of nivolumab. This receptor was obtained from a human donor with classical Hodgkin lymphoma. The CDR3 DNA is TGTGCCAGCAGTGTATGGACAGATACGCAGTATTTT. As protein: CASSVWTDTQYF.